This T cell receptor beta chain was found in a study of T cells after yellow fever vaccination. In the study overall: When fractions had low cell numbers, they were prepared with SMART-Seq v4 Ultra Low Input. General study points: Subsequent to the booster, the majority of primary-vaccination clones reappeared (around 95% CD4, 88% CD8).

This clonotype has just a few counts. Its antigen is not identified. A universal primer site and UMIs were added as TCR cDNA was made by 5'RACE template switching. TCRdb independently ran MiXCR on the 5' RACE reads; one entry per CDR3 protein. The data contain under 600,000 distinct CDR3 sequences, 20% to 25% of them seen just once; the ten biggest clones take up approximately 15%. Trimming removed 1 base from V and 5 bases from J, with 7 bases in between. The CDR3 covers 13 residues. Germline CDR1 and CDR2: LGHNA and YSLEER. The gene calls are TRBV4-3 and TRBJ2-3; unclear D gene. The source of this sequence is a man aged 18-30 years who received the YFV17D yellow fever vaccine. The input for sequencing was PBMCs, taken approximately 22 days after the first yellow fever vaccination. In nucleotides, the CDR3 is TGCGCCAGCAGCCAAGCGTCGGAAGATACGCAGTATTTT. As protein: CASSQASEDTQYF.